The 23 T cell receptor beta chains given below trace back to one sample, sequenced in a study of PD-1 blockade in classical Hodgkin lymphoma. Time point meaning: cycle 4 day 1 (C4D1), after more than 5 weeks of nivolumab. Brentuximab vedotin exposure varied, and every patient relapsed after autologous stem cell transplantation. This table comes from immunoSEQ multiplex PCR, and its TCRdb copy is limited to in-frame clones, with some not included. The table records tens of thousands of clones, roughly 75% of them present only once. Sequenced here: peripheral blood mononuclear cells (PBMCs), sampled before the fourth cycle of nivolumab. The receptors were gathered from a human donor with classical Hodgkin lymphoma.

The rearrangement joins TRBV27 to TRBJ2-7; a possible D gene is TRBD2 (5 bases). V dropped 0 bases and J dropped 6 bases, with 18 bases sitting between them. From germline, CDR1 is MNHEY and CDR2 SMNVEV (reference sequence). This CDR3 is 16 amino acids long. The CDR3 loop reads CASSLSVGSLGGEQYF. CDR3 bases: TGTGCCAGCAGTTTATCTGTGGGGAGTCTAGGAGGCGAGCAGTACTTC.

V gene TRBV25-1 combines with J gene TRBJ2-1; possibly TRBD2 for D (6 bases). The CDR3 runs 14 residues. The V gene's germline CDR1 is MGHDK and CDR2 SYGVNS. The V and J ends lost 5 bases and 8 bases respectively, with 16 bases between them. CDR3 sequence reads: CASSTRTPGDEQFF. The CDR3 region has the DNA TGTGCCAGCAGTACACGGACCCCGGGGGATGAGCAGTTCTTC.

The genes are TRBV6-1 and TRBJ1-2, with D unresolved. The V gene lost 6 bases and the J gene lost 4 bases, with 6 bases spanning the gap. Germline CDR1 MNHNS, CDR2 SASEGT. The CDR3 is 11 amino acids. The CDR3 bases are TGTGCCAGCAGCATGGTCTATGGCTACACCTTC. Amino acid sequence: CASSMVYGYTF.

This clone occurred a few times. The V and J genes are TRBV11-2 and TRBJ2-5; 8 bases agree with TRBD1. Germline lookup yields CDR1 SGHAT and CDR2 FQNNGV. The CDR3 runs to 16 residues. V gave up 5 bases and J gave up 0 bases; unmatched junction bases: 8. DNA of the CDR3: TGTGCCAGCAGCCATGACAGGGGAACGTACCAAGAGACCCAGTACTTC. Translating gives CASSHDRGTYQETQYF. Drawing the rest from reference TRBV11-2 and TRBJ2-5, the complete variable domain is EAGVAQSPRYKIIEKRQSVAFWCNPISGHATLYWYQQILGQGPKLLIQFQNNGVVDDSQLPKDRFSAERLKGVDSTLKIQPAKLEDSAVYLCASSHDRGTYQETQYFGPGTRLLVL.

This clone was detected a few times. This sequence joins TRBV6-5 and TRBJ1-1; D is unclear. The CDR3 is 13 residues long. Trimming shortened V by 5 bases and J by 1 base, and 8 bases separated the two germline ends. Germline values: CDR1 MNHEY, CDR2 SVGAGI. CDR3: CASSGHTNTEAFF. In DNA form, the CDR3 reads TGTGCCAGCAGTGGGCATACGAACACTGAAGCTTTCTTT.

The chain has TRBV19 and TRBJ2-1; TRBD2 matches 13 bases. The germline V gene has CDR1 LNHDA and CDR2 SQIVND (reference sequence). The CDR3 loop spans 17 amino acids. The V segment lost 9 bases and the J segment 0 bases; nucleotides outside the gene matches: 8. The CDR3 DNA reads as TGTGCCAGGAGGACTAGCGGGAGCCCCAGCTCCTACAATGAGCAGTTCTTC. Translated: CARRTSGSPSSYNEQFF.

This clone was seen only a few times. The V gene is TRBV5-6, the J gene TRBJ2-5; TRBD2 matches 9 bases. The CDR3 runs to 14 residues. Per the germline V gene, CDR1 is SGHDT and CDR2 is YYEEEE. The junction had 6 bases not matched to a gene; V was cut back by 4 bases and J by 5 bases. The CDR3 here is CASSTGTSWETQYF. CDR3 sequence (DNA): TGTGCCAGCAGCACCGGGACTAGCTGGGAGACCCAGTACTTC.

Written as DNA, the CDR3 is TGTGCCAGCAGCTTAGTGGGCAATGAGCAGTTCTTC. Translating gives CASSLVGNEQFF. The chain couples TRBV11-2 to TRBJ2-1; D is unclear. The V end was cut by 1 base, the J end by 6 bases, with 4 bases between. CDR1 SGHAT and CDR2 FQNNGV come from the germline V gene. The length of the CDR3 is 12 residues.

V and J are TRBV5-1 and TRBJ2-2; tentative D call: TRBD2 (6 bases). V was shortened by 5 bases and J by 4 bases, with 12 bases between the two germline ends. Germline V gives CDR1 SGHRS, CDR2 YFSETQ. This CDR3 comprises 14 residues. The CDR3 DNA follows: TGCGCCAGCAGTTCCGGGACTGTCACCGGGGAGCTGTTTTTT. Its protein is CASSSGTVTGELFF.

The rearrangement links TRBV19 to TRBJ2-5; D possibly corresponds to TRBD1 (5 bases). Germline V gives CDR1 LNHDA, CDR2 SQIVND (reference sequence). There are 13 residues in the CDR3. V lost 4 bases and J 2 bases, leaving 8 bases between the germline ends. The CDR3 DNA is TGTGCCAGTAGTACCGACAGACAAGAGACCCAGTACTTC. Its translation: CASSTDRQETQYF.

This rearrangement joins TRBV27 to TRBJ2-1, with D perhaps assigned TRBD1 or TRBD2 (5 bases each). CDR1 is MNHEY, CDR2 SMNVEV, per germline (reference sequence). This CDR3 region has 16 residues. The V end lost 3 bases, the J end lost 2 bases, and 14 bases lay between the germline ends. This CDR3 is CASSLRGQATYNEQFF. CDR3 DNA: TGTGCCAGCAGTTTGAGGGGCCAGGCCACCTACAATGAGCAGTTCTTC.

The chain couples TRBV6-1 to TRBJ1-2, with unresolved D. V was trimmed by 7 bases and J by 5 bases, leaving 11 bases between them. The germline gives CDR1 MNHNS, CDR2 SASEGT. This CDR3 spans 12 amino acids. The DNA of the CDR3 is TGTGCCAGCATGTCCTACGGGTATGGCTACACCTTC. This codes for CASMSYGYGYTF.

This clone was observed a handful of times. The CDR3 coding sequence is TGTGCCAGCAGTTACTCTCGACTCTTAAGCTCCTACGAGCAGTACTTC. This gives the protein CASSYSRLLSSYEQYF. The chain recombines TRBV6-6 with TRBJ2-7; D unclear. In germline, CDR1 is MNHNY, CDR2 SVGAGI (reference sequence). The CDR3 totals 16 residues. V lost 0 bases and J lost 0, with 12 bases in between.

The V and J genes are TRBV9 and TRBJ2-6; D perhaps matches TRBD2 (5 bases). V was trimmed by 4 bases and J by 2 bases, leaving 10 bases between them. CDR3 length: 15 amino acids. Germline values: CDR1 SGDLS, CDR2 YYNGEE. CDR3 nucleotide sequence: TGTGCCAGCAGCACCCCCGGGGCTGGGGCCAACGTCCTGACTTTC. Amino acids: CASSTPGAGANVLTF.

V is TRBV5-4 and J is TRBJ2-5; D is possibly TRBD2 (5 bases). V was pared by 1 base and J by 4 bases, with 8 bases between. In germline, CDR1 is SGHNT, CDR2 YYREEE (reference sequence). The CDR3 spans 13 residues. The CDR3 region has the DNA TGTGCCAGCAGCTTGTTCGGGGTAGAGACCCAGTACTTC. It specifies CASSLFGVETQYF.

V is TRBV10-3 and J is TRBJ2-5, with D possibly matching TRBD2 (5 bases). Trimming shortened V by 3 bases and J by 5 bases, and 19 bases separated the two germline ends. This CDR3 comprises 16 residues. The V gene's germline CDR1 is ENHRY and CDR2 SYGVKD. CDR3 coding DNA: TGTGCCATCAGTGATCCCAGCGAGAGGGCCGGTGAGACCCAGTACTTC. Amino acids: CAISDPSERAGETQYF.

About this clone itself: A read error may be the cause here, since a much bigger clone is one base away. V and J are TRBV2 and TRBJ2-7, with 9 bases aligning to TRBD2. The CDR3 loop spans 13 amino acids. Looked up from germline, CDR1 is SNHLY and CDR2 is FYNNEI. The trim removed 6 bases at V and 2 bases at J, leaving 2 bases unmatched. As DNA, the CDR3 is TGTGCCAGCAGGACTAGCGGAACCTACGAGCAGTACTTC. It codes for CASRTSGTYEQYF.

The CDR3, as DNA: TGTGCCAGCAGTTTAGAATTTCCAGCCAGGAATGAGCAGTTCTTC. Amino acids: CASSLEFPARNEQFF. The chain joins TRBV27 to TRBJ2-1; unclear D gene. V was pared by 2 bases and J by 7 bases, with 15 bases between. The CDR3 is 15 residues long. Looked up from germline, CDR1 is MNHEY and CDR2 is SMNVEV (reference sequence).

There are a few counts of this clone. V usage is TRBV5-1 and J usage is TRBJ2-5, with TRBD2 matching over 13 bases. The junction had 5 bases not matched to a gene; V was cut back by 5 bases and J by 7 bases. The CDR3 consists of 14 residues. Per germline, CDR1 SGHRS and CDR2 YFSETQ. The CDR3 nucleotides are TGCGCCAGCAGTCGGACTAGCGGGAGCATGACCCAGTACTTC. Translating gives CASSRTSGSMTQYF.

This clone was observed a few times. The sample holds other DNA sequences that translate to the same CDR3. Here the CDR3 reads CASSPEGGNTIYF. Here the CDR3 DNA reads TGTGCCAGCTCACCGGAAGGGGGAAACACCATATATTTT. This rearrangement joins TRBV18 to TRBJ1-3; D gene uncertain. The CDR3 runs to 13 residues. Germline CDR1 and CDR2: KGHSH and LQKENI. The germline V and J ends were trimmed by 3 bases and 4 bases, with 7 bases remaining between them.

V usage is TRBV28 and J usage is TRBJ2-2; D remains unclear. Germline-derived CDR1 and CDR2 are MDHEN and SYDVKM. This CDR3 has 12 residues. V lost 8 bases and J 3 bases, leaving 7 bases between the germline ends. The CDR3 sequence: CASGRDTGELFF. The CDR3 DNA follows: TGTGCCAGCGGCCGGGACACCGGGGAGCTGTTTTTT.

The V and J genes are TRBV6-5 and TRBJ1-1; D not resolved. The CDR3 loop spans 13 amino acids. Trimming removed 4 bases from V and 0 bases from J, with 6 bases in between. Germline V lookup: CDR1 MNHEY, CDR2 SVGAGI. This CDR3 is CASSSDVNTEAFF. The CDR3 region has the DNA TGTGCCAGCAGTTCGGACGTGAACACTGAAGCTTTCTTT.

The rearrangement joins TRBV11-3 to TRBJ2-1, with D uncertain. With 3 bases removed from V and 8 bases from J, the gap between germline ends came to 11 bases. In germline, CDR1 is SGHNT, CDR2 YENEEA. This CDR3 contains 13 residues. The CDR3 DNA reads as TGTGCCAGCAGCTTGGGTAGGCTCGATGAGCAGTTCTTC. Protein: CASSLGRLDEQFF.